Listed here are 10 T cell receptor beta chains from one sample, sequenced in a study of blood T cell repertoires in COVID-19. The data were produced by immunoSEQ multiplex PCR, yet TCRdb's version contains in-frame clones alone and is incomplete. The table shows approximately 26,000 clones, with 82% occurring only once. Sequences were obtained from peripheral blood. All receptors derive from a human donor in a cohort sampled during active COVID-19.

The chain has TRBV4-3 and TRBJ2-1, with D uncertain. Germline-derived CDR1 and CDR2 are LGHNA and YSLEER. CDR3 length equals 14 residues. V gave up 0 bases and J gave up 9 bases, with 12 bases separating them. CDR3 nucleotide sequence: TGCGCCAGCAGCCAAGATCCCCCCTTTAGTGAGCAGTTCTTC. Translating it yields CASSQDPPFSEQFF.

The gene calls are TRBV3-1 (or the pseudogene TRBV3-2) and TRBJ1-4; D unresolved. In germline, CDR1 is LGHDT, CDR2 YNNKEL (reference sequence). This CDR3 contains 15 residues. Trimming took 5 bases from V and 5 from J, leaving 15 bases between them. This CDR3 is CASSYRDGGNEKLFF. DNA of the CDR3: TGTGCCAGCAGCTACCGAGACGGAGGGAATGAAAAACTGTTTTTT.

The chain joins TRBV6-5 to TRBJ2-7; TRBD1 matches 11 bases. V was pared by 7 bases and J by 3 bases, with 2 bases of the junction left unmatched. CDR1 and CDR2 from the germline V gene are MNHEY and SVGAGI. The CDR3 extends over 13 amino acids. Here the CDR3 reads CASTGTGGYEQYF. The CDR3, as DNA: TGTGCCAGCACCGGGACAGGGGGCTACGAGCAGTACTTC.

The V call is TRBV6-2 or TRBV6-3, the J call TRBJ1-2; no clear D. Germline V gene data show CDR1 as MNHEY and CDR2 as SVGEGT. V lost 0 bases and J lost 4, with 9 bases in between. The CDR3 length is 14 residues. CDR3 loop: CASSYSTSPYGYTF. In DNA form, the CDR3 reads TGTGCCAGCAGTTACTCGACATCCCCCTATGGCTACACCTTC.

This clone rates as medium-sized (0.01 to 0.1%). This chain uses TRBV27 with TRBJ2-1; 7 positions match TRBD2. Per the germline V gene, CDR1 is MNHEY and CDR2 is SMNVEV (reference sequence). V trimming: 5 bases; J trimming: 2 bases; junction bases outside the gene matches: 3. The CDR3 spans 14 residues. CDR3 protein: CASSQRDPYNEQFF. In nucleotides, the CDR3 is TGTGCCAGCAGTCAGCGGGACCCCTACAATGAGCAGTTCTTC.

The rearrangement links TRBV5-5 to TRBJ1-5; D perhaps matches TRBD1 (5 bases). V was trimmed by 3 bases and J by 7 bases, leaving 14 bases between them. Germline V gene data show CDR1 as SGHKS and CDR2 as YYEKEE (reference sequence). This CDR3 region has 14 residues. Here the CDR3 reads CASSWVREGQPQHF. Here the CDR3 DNA reads TGTGCCAGCAGCTGGGTCAGGGAAGGACAGCCCCAGCATTTT.

Within the sample, this clone is medium-sized (0.01 to 0.1%). DNA of the CDR3: TGCAGCGTTGCAGTACAGGCCTACGAGCAGTACTTC. It yields the protein CSVAVQAYEQYF. The rearrangement links TRBV29-1 to TRBJ2-7; perhaps TRBD1 as D (5 bases). Per germline, CDR1 SQVTM and CDR2 ANQGSEA. With 4 bases removed from V and 2 bases from J, the gap between germline ends came to 9 bases. The CDR3 loop spans 12 amino acids.

The chain recombines TRBV4-1 with TRBJ2-7; 8 bases align to TRBD1. The germline V gene encodes CDR1 MGHRA and CDR2 YSYEKL. The CDR3 spans 15 residues. The V segment lost 3 bases and the J segment 7 bases; nucleotides outside the gene matches: 11. The CDR3 loop reads CASSQNDRGFGEQYF. CDR3 DNA: TGCGCCAGCAGCCAGAATGACAGGGGATTCGGGGAGCAGTACTTC.

This clone was seen a handful of times. The gene calls are TRBV13 and TRBJ2-7; D gene uncertain. V dropped 0 bases and J dropped 6 bases, with 6 bases sitting between them. Germline V CDR1 and CDR2: PRHDT, FYEKMQ (reference sequence). The CDR3 covers 12 residues. CDR3 coding DNA: TGTGCCAGCAGCTTAGGCCAATCCGAGCAGTACTTC. It is translated as CASSLGQSEQYF.

The J gene is TRBJ1-1, the V gene TRBV5-4, with D possibly being TRBD1 (5 bases). V was shortened by 4 bases and J by 5 bases, with 15 bases between the two germline ends. The CDR3 loop spans 14 amino acids. Germline assignment: CDR1 SGHNT and CDR2 YYREEE (reference sequence). The CDR3 DNA reads TGTGCCAGCAGCCTGCAGGGCGTGGGGACTGAAGCTTTCTTT. This translates into CASSLQGVGTEAFF.